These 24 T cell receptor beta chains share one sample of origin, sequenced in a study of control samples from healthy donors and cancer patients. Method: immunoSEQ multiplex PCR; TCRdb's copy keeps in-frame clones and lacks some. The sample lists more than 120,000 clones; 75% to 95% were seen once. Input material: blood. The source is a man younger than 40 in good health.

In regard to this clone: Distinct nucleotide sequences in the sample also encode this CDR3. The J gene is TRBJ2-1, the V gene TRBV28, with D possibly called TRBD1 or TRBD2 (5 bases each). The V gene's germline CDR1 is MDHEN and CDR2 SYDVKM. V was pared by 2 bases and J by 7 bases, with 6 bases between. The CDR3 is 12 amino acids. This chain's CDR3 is CASSLGGNEQFF. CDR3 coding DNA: TGTGCCAGCAGTTTAGGGGGTAATGAGCAGTTCTTC. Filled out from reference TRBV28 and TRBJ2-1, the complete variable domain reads DVKVTQSSRYLVKRTGEKVFLECVQDMDHENMFWYRQDPGLGLRLIYFSYDVKMKEKGDIPEGYSVSREKKERFSLILESASTNQTSMYLCASSLGGNEQFFGPGTRLTVL.

CDR3 sequence: CASSTSGTGANYGYTF. The CDR3 DNA follows: TGTGCCAGCAGCACTTCCGGGACAGGTGCTAACTATGGCTACACCTTC. This chain connects TRBV7-2 to TRBJ1-2; TRBD1 agrees at 8 bases. This CDR3 contains 16 residues. The V segment lost 5 bases and the J segment 0 bases; nucleotides outside the gene matches: 8. CDR1 is SGHTA and CDR2 is FQGNSA in the germline V gene.

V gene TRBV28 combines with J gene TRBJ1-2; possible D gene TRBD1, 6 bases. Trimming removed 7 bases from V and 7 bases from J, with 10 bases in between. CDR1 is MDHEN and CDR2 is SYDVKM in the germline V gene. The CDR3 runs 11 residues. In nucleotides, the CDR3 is TGTGCCAGCACTACAGGGATTGGCTACACCTTC. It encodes CASTTGIGYTF.

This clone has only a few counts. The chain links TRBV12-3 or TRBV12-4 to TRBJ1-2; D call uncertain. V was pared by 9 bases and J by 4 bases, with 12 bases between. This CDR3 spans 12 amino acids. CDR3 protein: CASSREGYGYTF. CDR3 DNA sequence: TGTGCCAGTTCCCGAGAAGGCTATGGCTACACCTTC.

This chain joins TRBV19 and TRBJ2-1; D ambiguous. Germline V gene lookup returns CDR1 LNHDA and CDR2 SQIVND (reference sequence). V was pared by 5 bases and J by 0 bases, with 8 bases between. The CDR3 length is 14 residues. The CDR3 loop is CASSRASSYNEQFF. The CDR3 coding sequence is TGTGCCAGTAGTCGGGCTAGCTCCTACAATGAGCAGTTCTTC.

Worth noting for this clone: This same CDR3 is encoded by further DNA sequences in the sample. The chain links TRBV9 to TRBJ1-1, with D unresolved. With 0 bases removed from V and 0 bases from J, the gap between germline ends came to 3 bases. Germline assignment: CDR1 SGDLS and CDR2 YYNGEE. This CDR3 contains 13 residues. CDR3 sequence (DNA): TGTGCCAGCAGCGTAGCCGTGAACACTGAAGCTTTCTTT. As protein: CASSVAVNTEAFF.

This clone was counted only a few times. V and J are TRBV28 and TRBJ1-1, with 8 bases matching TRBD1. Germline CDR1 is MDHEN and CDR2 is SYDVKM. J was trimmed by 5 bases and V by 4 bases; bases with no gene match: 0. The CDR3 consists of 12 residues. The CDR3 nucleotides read TGTGCCAGCAGTTACAGGGGGACTGAAGCTTTCTTT. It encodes CASSYRGTEAFF.

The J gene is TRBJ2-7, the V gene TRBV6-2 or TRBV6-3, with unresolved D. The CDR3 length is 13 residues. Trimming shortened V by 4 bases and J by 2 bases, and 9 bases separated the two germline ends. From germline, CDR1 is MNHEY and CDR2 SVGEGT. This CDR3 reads CASSWGDTYEQYF. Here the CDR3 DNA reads TGTGCCAGCAGTTGGGGTGACACCTACGAGCAGTACTTC.

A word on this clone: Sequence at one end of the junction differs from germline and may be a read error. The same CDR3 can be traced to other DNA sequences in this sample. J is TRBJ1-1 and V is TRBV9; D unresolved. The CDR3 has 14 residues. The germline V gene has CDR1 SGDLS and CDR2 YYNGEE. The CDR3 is CASSVEHGVTEAFF. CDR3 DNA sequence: TGTGCCAGTAGCGTAGAACATGGAGTCACTGAAGCTTTCTTT.

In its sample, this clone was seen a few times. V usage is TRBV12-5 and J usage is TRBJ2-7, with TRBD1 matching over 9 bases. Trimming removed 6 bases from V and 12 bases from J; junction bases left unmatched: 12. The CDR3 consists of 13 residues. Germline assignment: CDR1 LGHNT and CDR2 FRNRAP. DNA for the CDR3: TGTGCTAGTGGAACCGGGACAGGGTTCGGTAGGTACTTC. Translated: CASGTGTGFGRYF.

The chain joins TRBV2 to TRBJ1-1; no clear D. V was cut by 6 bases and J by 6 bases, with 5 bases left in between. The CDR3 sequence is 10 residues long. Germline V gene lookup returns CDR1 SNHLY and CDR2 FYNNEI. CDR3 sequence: CASRGAEAFF. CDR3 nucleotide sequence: TGTGCCAGCAGAGGAGCTGAAGCTTTCTTT.

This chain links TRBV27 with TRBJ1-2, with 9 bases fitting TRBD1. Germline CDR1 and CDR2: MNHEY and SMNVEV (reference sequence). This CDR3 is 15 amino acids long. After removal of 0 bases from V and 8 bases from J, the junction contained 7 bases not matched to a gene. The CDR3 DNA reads TGTGCCAGCAGTTTATCGAGGACAGGGGAGAGAGGCTACACCTTC. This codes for CASSLSRTGERGYTF.

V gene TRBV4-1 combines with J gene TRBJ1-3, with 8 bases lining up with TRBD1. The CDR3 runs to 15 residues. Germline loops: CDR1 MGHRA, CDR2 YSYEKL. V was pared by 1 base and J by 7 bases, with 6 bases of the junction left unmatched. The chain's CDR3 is CASSQVGQGWNTIYF. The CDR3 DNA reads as TGCGCCAGCAGCCAAGTTGGACAGGGCTGGAACACCATATATTTT.

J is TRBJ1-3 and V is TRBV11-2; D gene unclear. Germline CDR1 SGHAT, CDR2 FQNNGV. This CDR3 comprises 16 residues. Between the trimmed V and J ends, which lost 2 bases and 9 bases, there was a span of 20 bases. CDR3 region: CASSLTTQGPVSTIYF. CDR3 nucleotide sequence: TGTGCCAGCAGCTTAACGACGCAAGGGCCGGTTTCCACCATATATTTT.

The CDR3 reads CSVGTSEAFF. For the CDR3, the DNA is TGCAGCGTTGGGACCTCTGAAGCTTTCTTT. This chain connects TRBV29-1 to TRBJ1-1; D uncertain. The CDR3 contains 10 residues. Germline CDR1 and CDR2: SQVTM and ANQGSEA. V gave up 4 bases and J gave up 6 bases, with 6 bases separating them.

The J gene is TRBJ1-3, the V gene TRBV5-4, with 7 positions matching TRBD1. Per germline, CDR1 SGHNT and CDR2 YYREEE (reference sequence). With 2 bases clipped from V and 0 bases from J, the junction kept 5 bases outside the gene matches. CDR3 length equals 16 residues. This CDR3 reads CASSLGGQISGNTIYF. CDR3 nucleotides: TGTGCCAGCAGCTTAGGGGGACAGATCTCTGGAAACACCATATATTTT.

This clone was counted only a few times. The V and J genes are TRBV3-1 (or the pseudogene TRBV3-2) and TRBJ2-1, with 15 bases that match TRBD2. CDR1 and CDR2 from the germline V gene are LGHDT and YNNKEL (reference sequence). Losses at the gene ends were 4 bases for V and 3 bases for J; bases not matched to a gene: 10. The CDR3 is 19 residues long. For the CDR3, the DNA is TGTGCCAGCAGCCCTACGGGACTAGCGGGGGGCCGGATCTACAATGAGCAGTTCTTC. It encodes CASSPTGLAGGRIYNEQFF.

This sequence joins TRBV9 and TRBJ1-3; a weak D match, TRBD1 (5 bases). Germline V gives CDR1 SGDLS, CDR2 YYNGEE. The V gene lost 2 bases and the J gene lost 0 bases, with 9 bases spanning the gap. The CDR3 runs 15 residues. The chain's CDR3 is CASSVSGGSGNTIYF. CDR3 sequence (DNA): TGTGCCAGCAGCGTCAGCGGGGGCTCTGGAAACACCATATATTTT. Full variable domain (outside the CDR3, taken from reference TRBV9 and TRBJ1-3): DSGVTQTPKHLITATGQRVTLRCSPRSGDLSVYWYQQSLDQGLQFLIQYYNGEERAKGNILERFSAQQFPDLHSELNLSSLELGDSALYFCASSVSGGSGNTIYFGEGSWLTVV.

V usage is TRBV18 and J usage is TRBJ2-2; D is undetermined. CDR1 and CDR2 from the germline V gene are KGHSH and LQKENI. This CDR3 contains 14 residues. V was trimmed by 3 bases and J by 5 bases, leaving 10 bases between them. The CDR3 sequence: CASSPPGSTGELFF. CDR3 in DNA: TGTGCCAGCTCACCCCCGGGTTCGACCGGGGAGCTGTTTTTT.

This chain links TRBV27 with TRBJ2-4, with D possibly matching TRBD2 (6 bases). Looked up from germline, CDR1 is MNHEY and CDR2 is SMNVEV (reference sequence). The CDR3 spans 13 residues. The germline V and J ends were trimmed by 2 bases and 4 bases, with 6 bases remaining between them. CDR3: CASSLRGKNIQYF. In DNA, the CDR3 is TGTGCCAGCAGTTTACGGGGGAAAAACATTCAGTACTTC.

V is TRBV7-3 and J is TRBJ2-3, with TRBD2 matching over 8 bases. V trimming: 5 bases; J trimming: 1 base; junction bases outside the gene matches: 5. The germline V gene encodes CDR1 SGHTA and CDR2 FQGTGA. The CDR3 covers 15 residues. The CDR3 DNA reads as TGTGCCAGCAGCCTCGGGGGGGCGGGCACAGATACGCAGTATTTT. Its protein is CASSLGGAGTDTQYF. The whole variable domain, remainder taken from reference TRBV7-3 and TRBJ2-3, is GAGVSQTPSNKVTEKGKYVELRCDPISGHTALYWYRQSLGQGPEFLIYFQGTGAADDSGLPNDRFFAVRPEGSVSTLKIQRTERGDSAVYLCASSLGGAGTDTQYFGPGTRLTVL.

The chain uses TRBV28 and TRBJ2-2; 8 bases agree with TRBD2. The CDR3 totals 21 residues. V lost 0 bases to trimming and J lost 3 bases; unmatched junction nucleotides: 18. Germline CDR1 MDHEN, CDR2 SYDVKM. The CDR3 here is CASSLWVSGGAGRRDTGELFF. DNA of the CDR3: TGTGCCAGCAGTTTATGGGTCAGCGGGGGCGCGGGGAGACGAGACACCGGGGAGCTGTTTTTT.

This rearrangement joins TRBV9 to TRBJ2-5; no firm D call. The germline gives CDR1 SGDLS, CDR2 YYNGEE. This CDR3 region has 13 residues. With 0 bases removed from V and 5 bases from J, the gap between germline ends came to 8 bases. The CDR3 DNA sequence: TGTGCCAGCAGCGTAGCTAGTTCTGAGACCCAGTACTTC. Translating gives CASSVASSETQYF.

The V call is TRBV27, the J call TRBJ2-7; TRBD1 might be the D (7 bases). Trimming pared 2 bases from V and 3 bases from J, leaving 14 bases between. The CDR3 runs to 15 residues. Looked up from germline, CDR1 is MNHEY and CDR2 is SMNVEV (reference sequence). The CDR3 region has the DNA TGTGCCAGCAGTTTAGGTGGAGGGGGCGGCTACGAGCAGTACTTC. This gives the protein CASSLGGGGGYEQYF.